This T cell receptor beta chain was recorded in a study of OX40 agonist ivuxolimab in advanced cancers. Study background: Aged about 20 to 80 with a mean of about 63 years, they were 82.7% male. Two patients with cutaneous melanoma and one with hepatocellular carcinoma, three in total, showed partial responses. Study-wide findings and caveats: There was clonal expansion of CD4+ and CD8+ blood T cells by week 6 at 0.1 to 3.0 mg/kg.

Repertoires were generated with immunoSEQ multiplex PCR, while TCRdb's copy carries only in-frame clones and drops some. The table records 75,000 to 90,000 clones, around 85% of them present only once. To note about this clone: As yet, its antigen is unknown.

Deletions cut 1 base from V and 4 bases from J, with 5 bases between. This CDR3 comprises 12 residues. Germline V gene lookup returns CDR1 KGHSH and CDR2 LQKENI. The receptor comes from an adult with an advanced solid tumor such as melanoma, head and neck, liver or kidney cancer. The chain has TRBV18 and TRBJ2-7, with D uncertain. The specimen was CD4+ or CD8+ T cells sorted from blood, collected in a trial of the OX40 agonist ivuxolimab. The DNA for the CDR3 is TGTGCCAGCTCACCACACCAGTACGAGCAGTACTTC. Translating it yields CASSPHQYEQYF. Variable domain in full (rest from reference TRBV18 and TRBJ2-7): NAGVMQNPRHLVRRRGQEARLRCSPMKGHSHVYWYRQLPEEGLKFMVYLQKENIIDESGMPKERFSAEFPKEGPSILRIQQVVRGDSAAYFCASSPHQYEQYFGPGTRLTVT.